Below, 17 T cell receptor beta chains from the same sample are listed, as sequenced in a study of Tregs in tolerant kidney transplant recipients. TCRdb's table, derived via immunoSEQ multiplex PCR, lists solely in-frame clones and lacks some. In the table there are approximately 90,000 clones, roughly 92% of which are singletons. The sample taken for sequencing was CD8+ T cells from blood. These receptors came from a human donor in good health.

The chain joins TRBV5-4 to TRBJ2-2, with D possibly matching TRBD1 (6 bases). Germline V lookup: CDR1 SGHNT, CDR2 YYREEE (reference sequence). Trimming took off 0 bases at V and 6 bases at J, with 9 bases between the two ends. CDR3 length: 14 amino acids. In nucleotides, the CDR3 is TGTGCCAGCAGCTTGGACAGGGACGCCGGGGAGCTGTTTTTT. Translation gives CASSLDRDAGELFF.

This clone appeared a single time. The chain is built from TRBV2 and TRBJ2-1; a possible D gene is TRBD2 (7 bases). This CDR3 is 16 amino acids long. Germline assignment: CDR1 SNHLY and CDR2 FYNNEI. V was shortened by 0 bases and J by 7 bases, with 16 bases between the two germline ends. CDR3 DNA sequence: TGTGCCAGCAGTGAAGCGGCCGGGGGGCGCGAGAATGAGCAGTTCTTC. This gives the protein CASSEAAGGRENEQFF.

The chain combines TRBV10-3 with TRBJ1-1; 7 bases are a match to TRBD1. The CDR3 runs to 13 residues. Losses at the gene ends were 2 bases for V and 7 bases for J; bases not matched to a gene: 4. Germline CDR1 is ENHRY and CDR2 is SYGVKD. The CDR3 region has the DNA TGTGCCATCAGTGAGAAACAGGGGCTTGAAGCTTTCTTT. It is translated as CAISEKQGLEAFF.

The gene calls are TRBV27 and TRBJ1-5, with D possibly being TRBD1 (5 bases). Germline values: CDR1 MNHEY, CDR2 SMNVEV (reference sequence). The CDR3 runs to 15 residues. V lost 3 bases and J 1 base, leaving 10 bases between the germline ends. CDR3 in DNA: TGTGCCAGCAGTTTTACTGAGGGGAGCAATCAGCCCCAGCATTTT. Its translation is CASSFTEGSNQPQHF.

V and J are TRBV9 and TRBJ2-1; 7 bases fit TRBD2. Germline V lookup: CDR1 SGDLS, CDR2 YYNGEE. The length of the CDR3 is 16 residues. V dropped 3 bases and J dropped 4; count of bases not matched to a gene: 10. The CDR3 DNA reads TGTGCCAGCAGCGACCACCGGGACTACCTTTACAATGAGCAGTTCTTC. Translating it yields CASSDHRDYLYNEQFF.

The chain employs TRBV7-8 and TRBJ2-1; D possibly corresponds to TRBD2 (6 bases). Between the trimmed V and J ends, which lost 1 base and 6 bases, there was a span of 13 bases. The CDR3 has 15 residues. Germline V gene lookup returns CDR1 SGHVS and CDR2 FQNEAQ. CDR3 coding DNA: TGTGCCAGCAGCTTAGGGGCGGGAAGAAGCAATGAGCAGTTCTTC. This sequence encodes CASSLGAGRSNEQFF.

This sequence joins TRBV6-5 and TRBJ2-5, with TRBD1 matching 9 bases. Trimming cost V 2 bases and J 4 bases; bases outside gene matches: 5. This CDR3 is built from 15 residues. From germline, CDR1 is MNHEY and CDR2 SVGAGI. CDR3 region: CASSYSTGGLETQYF. As DNA, the CDR3 is TGTGCCAGCAGTTACAGTACAGGGGGCTTAGAGACCCAGTACTTC.

The chain joins TRBV9 to TRBJ2-1; 7 positions match TRBD1. V shed 0 bases and J 5 bases; nucleotides not matched to a gene: 8. Per the germline V gene, CDR1 is SGDLS and CDR2 is YYNGEE. This CDR3 spans 16 amino acids. Here the CDR3 reads CASSVAWGQIHNEQFF. DNA of the CDR3: TGTGCCAGCAGCGTAGCTTGGGGACAGATACACAATGAGCAGTTCTTC.

V usage is TRBV19 and J usage is TRBJ2-7; D is perhaps TRBD1 or TRBD2 (5 bases each). CDR3 length: 11 residues. V lost 11 bases, J lost 0 bases, and 8 bases lay in between. Germline V lookup: CDR1 LNHDA, CDR2 SQIVND (reference sequence). The CDR3 bases are TGTGCCTCAGGGAGCTCCTACGAGCAGTACTTC. It specifies CASGSSYEQYF.

This rearrangement joins TRBV11-2 to TRBJ1-2; TRBD1 agrees at 11 bases. In germline, CDR1 is SGHAT, CDR2 FQNNGV. CDR3 size: 16 residues. After removal of 7 bases from V and 3 bases from J, the junction contained 10 bases not matched to a gene. The CDR3 loop reads CASKGTGGMRYYGYTF. In DNA form, the CDR3 reads TGTGCCAGCAAAGGGACAGGGGGAATGCGCTACTATGGCTACACCTTC.

The J gene is TRBJ2-2, the V gene TRBV19; 7 bases line up with TRBD1. The CDR3 runs 18 residues. Germline assignment: CDR1 LNHDA and CDR2 SQIVND (reference sequence). V trimming: 5 bases; J trimming: 6 bases; junction bases outside the gene matches: 18. As DNA, the CDR3 is TGTGCCAGTAGTCCCCCCACAGGGGTGGGCACCTATCCCGGGGAGCTGTTTTTT. This codes for CASSPPTGVGTYPGELFF.

The chain links TRBV7-9 to TRBJ2-3; TRBD2 agrees at 12 bases. Germline V CDR1 and CDR2: SEHNR, FQNEAQ (reference sequence). J gave up 4 bases and V 5 bases, and 10 bases lay outside the gene matches. The CDR3 has 17 residues. For the CDR3, the DNA is TGTGCCAGCAGCCCCAAGACTAGCGGGAGTTTAGCAGATACGCAGTATTTT. This encodes CASSPKTSGSLADTQYF.

This clone was counted a single time. J is TRBJ2-1 and V is TRBV19; 8 positions agree with TRBD1. The CDR3 is made up of 14 amino acids. V was clipped by 5 bases and J by 8 bases; unmatched bases: 8. Germline CDR1 is LNHDA and CDR2 is SQIVND (reference sequence). CDR3 sequence: CASSLDRVEDEQFF. CDR3 coding DNA: TGTGCCAGTAGTTTGGACAGGGTAGAGGATGAGCAGTTCTTC.

The rearrangement joins TRBV4-1 to TRBJ1-3; 8 bases align to TRBD1. V was pared by 1 base and J by 5 bases, with 1 base of the junction left unmatched. The CDR3 totals 14 residues. Germline V gene sequence: CDR1 MGHRA, CDR2 YSYEKL. The CDR3 DNA is TGCGCCAGCAGCCAAGGGACAGGGAGAAACACCATATATTTT. Amino acid sequence: CASSQGTGRNTIYF.

The rearrangement uses TRBV27 and TRBJ1-1; D gene ambiguous. V lost 2 bases and J lost 3, with 10 bases in between. In germline, CDR1 is MNHEY, CDR2 SMNVEV (reference sequence). The CDR3 loop spans 14 amino acids. The CDR3 DNA reads TGTGCCAGCAGTTTAAGGGCAGTGGACACTGAAGCTTTCTTT. Protein product: CASSLRAVDTEAFF.

V gene TRBV19 combines with J gene TRBJ1-1; no clear D. The germline gives CDR1 LNHDA, CDR2 SQIVND (reference sequence). The V gene lost 3 bases and the J gene lost 0 bases, with 14 bases spanning the gap. The CDR3 has 16 amino acids. In nucleotides, the CDR3 is TGTGCCAGTAGTATTGACCGAACTTCCATGAACACTGAAGCTTTCTTT. Encoded protein: CASSIDRTSMNTEAFF.

The CDR3 DNA is TGTGCCAGCAGCTTAGGAGGTGGTGAGCAGTTCTTC. Its translation: CASSLGGGEQFF. The chain joins TRBV7-9 to TRBJ2-1, with D hard to call. Germline assignment: CDR1 SEHNR and CDR2 FQNEAQ (reference sequence). Trimming pared 1 base from V and 9 bases from J, leaving 7 bases between. The CDR3 spans 12 residues. Together with reference TRBV7-9 and TRBJ2-1, the CDR3 gives the full variable domain: DTGVSQNPRHKITKRGQNVTFRCDPISEHNRLYWYRQTLGQGPEFLTYFQNEAQLEKSRLLSDRFSAERPKGSFSTLEIQRTEQGDSAMYLCASSLGGGEQFFGPGTRLTVL.